These 22 T cell receptor beta chains originate from one sample sequenced in a study of blood T cell repertoires in COVID-19. TCRdb's table, derived via immunoSEQ multiplex PCR, lists solely in-frame clones and lacks some. Here the sample spans approximately 100,000 clones, around 80% being singletons. Sequencing was carried out using peripheral blood. The receptors were sampled from a woman aged 55-75 years with acute or convalescent COVID-19.

This clone was seen a handful of times. The genes are TRBV6-5 and TRBJ1-2, with D tentatively TRBD1 (6 bases). V lost 2 bases to trimming and J lost 5 bases, with 6 bases between them. The CDR3 contains 12 residues. Germline assignment: CDR1 MNHEY and CDR2 SVGAGI. The chain's CDR3 is CASSYRGYGYTF. The CDR3 bases are TGTGCCAGCAGTTACAGGGGGTATGGCTACACCTTC.

Comments on this clone: Its ends do not fully match the called genes, so a read error is possible. The rearrangement joins TRBV7-9 to TRBJ2-5, with 10 bases fitting TRBD2. This CDR3 comprises 18 residues. Germline V gene lookup returns CDR1 SEHNR and CDR2 FQNEAQ (reference sequence). CDR3 sequence (DNA): TGTGCCAGCAGCCTAGGGCATAGCGGGAGGTTCAGGCAAGAGACACAGTACTTC. This gives the protein CASSLGHSGRFRQETQYF.

The CDR3 protein is CASSRRYGRGYTDTQYF. DNA of the CDR3: TGTGCCAGCAGCCGCAGATACGGGCGGGGGTACACAGATACGCAGTATTTT. The chain couples TRBV14 to TRBJ2-3; TRBD2 agrees at 7 bases. The germline gives CDR1 SGHDN, CDR2 FVKESK. The ends lost 4 bases at V and 2 bases at J; junction bases unmatched: 12. The CDR3 loop spans 17 amino acids.

The chain couples TRBV27 to TRBJ1-2; D might be TRBD1 (5 bases). The germline V and J ends were trimmed by 7 bases and 4 bases, with 16 bases remaining between them. This CDR3 has 14 amino acids. The germline gives CDR1 MNHEY, CDR2 SMNVEV (reference sequence). The CDR3, as DNA: TGTGCCAGCAAACTCCCACAGGCAGTCTATGGCTACACCTTC. Translation gives CASKLPQAVYGYTF.

The gene calls are TRBV11-3 and TRBJ1-1; TRBD1 might be the D (6 bases). This CDR3 has 15 amino acids. Germline V gives CDR1 SGHNT, CDR2 YENEEA. The V and J ends lost 8 bases and 1 base respectively, with 17 bases between them. This CDR3 is CASSPGAHSNTEAFF. The CDR3 region has the DNA TGTGCCAGCTCACCAGGGGCTCACTCGAACACTGAAGCTTTCTTT.

The rearrangement links TRBV6-5 to TRBJ2-5; D perhaps matches TRBD1 (6 bases). Germline V gene data show CDR1 as MNHEY and CDR2 as SVGAGI. V lost 6 bases and J 0 bases, leaving 11 bases between the germline ends. This CDR3 is 14 amino acids long. The CDR3 nucleotides read TGTGCCAGCAGGGCCCAGGGGTACCAAGAGACCCAGTACTTC. The encoded protein is CASRAQGYQETQYF.

The genes are TRBV5-1 and TRBJ1-4; D ambiguous. The CDR3 runs 12 residues. Trimming shortened V by 0 bases and J by 7 bases, and 4 bases separated the two germline ends. Germline V gene data show CDR1 as SGHRS and CDR2 as YFSETQ. The CDR3 coding sequence is TGCGCCAGCAGCTTGGACGGTGAAAAACTGTTTTTT. Translated: CASSLDGEKLFF.

The rearrangement uses TRBV5-1 and TRBJ1-5, with a tentative D call TRBD1 (5 bases). Germline assignment: CDR1 SGHRS and CDR2 YFSETQ. The CDR3 runs 15 residues. V was shortened by 1 base and J by 0 bases, with 8 bases between the two germline ends. CDR3 sequence reads: CASSLSDSSNQPQHF. CDR3 nucleotides: TGCGCCAGCAGCTTGTCCGACAGTAGCAATCAGCCCCAGCATTTT.

This clone has only a few counts. The CDR3 nucleotides read TGTGCCAGCAGTTCCCACAGGGCAAACACAGATACGCAGTATTTT. This translates into CASSSHRANTDTQYF. The V call is TRBV27, the J call TRBJ2-3, with TRBD1 as a possible D gene (6 bases). Per germline, CDR1 MNHEY and CDR2 SMNVEV (reference sequence). Deletions cut 4 bases from V and 2 bases from J, with 13 bases between. The CDR3 contains 15 residues.

The V call is TRBV5-1, the J call TRBJ2-7, with a weak D call TRBD1 (7 bases). CDR3 length: 15 residues. Germline V lookup: CDR1 SGHRS, CDR2 YFSETQ. V gave up 3 bases and J gave up 1 base, with 14 bases separating them. The CDR3 coding sequence is TGCGCCAGCAGCTGGGGGGACAGCCTTTCCTACGAGCAGTACTTC. As protein: CASSWGDSLSYEQYF.

The chain combines TRBV2 with TRBJ1-4, with D tentatively TRBD1 (6 bases). Germline CDR1 and CDR2: SNHLY and FYNNEI. The CDR3 has 15 residues. Trimming removed 6 bases from V and 0 bases from J, with 11 bases in between. The CDR3 sequence is CASRDEGATNEKLFF. CDR3 nucleotides: TGTGCCAGCAGGGACGAGGGGGCAACTAATGAAAAACTGTTTTTT.

The chain is built from TRBV5-4 and TRBJ2-7; 9 bases agree with TRBD2. Unmatched junction bases numbered 6, after V lost 0 bases and J lost 5 bases. Germline V gives CDR1 SGHNT, CDR2 YYREEE (reference sequence). This CDR3 has 15 amino acids. This chain's CDR3 is CASSLGLAGPNEQYF. In DNA, the CDR3 is TGTGCCAGCAGCTTGGGGCTAGCGGGGCCCAACGAGCAGTACTTC.

The chain combines TRBV19 with TRBJ1-4; a possible D gene is TRBD1 (6 bases). Germline loops: CDR1 LNHDA, CDR2 SQIVND (reference sequence). The CDR3 is made up of 17 amino acids. V dropped 8 bases and J dropped 5 bases, with 24 bases sitting between them. DNA for the CDR3: TGTGCCAGTTCTAACCACCCCTGGACAGCAATAAATGAAAAACTGTTTTTT. This gives the protein CASSNHPWTAINEKLFF.

V is TRBV28 and J is TRBJ1-2; D remains ambiguous. V gave up 4 bases and J gave up 0 bases, with 9 bases separating them. Germline assignment: CDR1 MDHEN and CDR2 SYDVKM. CDR3 length: 14 amino acids. Written as DNA, the CDR3 is TGTGCCAGCAGTTCAGGCAGTACTAACTATGGCTACACCTTC. Residues: CASSSGSTNYGYTF.

J is TRBJ1-3 and V is TRBV3-1 (or the pseudogene TRBV3-2); 10 bases align to TRBD1. J gave up 0 bases and V 4 bases, and 12 bases lay outside the gene matches. The CDR3 is 19 residues long. CDR1 is LGHDT, CDR2 YNNKEL, per germline (reference sequence). CDR3 nucleotide sequence: TGTGCCAGCAGCCCCCGGGACAGGGGACGCCTAAGCTCTGGAAACACCATATATTTT. Protein product: CASSPRDRGRLSSGNTIYF.

The chain employs TRBV4-1 and TRBJ2-7; D is unclear. The V end lost 4 bases, the J end lost 1 base, and 14 bases lay between the germline ends. The CDR3 is 15 residues long. In germline, CDR1 is MGHRA, CDR2 YSYEKL. DNA of the CDR3: TGCGCCAGCAGCCGTCTATCAGGAATTTCCTACGAGCAGTACTTC. Residues: CASSRLSGISYEQYF.

V gene TRBV7-2 combines with J gene TRBJ2-1, with D perhaps matching TRBD1 (6 bases). Germline CDR1 is SGHTA and CDR2 is FQGNSA. Deletions cut 4 bases from V and 0 bases from J, with 13 bases between. The CDR3 is made up of 16 amino acids. The CDR3 DNA reads TGTGCCAGCAGCTCTACCAGGGGTAGCTCCTACAATGAGCAGTTCTTC. This gives the protein CASSSTRGSSYNEQFF.

A few counts support this clone. The V and J genes are TRBV2 and TRBJ1-1; D perhaps matches TRBD1 (5 bases). The germline gives CDR1 SNHLY, CDR2 FYNNEI. The CDR3 has 15 amino acids. Trimming removed 8 bases at V and 3 bases at J, with 19 bases between. The CDR3 region has the DNA TGTGCCAGCGCCTGGGGCAGGGTGGGCGACACTGAAGCTTTCTTT. Translated, it gives CASAWGRVGDTEAFF.

This chain connects TRBV7-3 to TRBJ2-2; D not certain. V was pared by 4 bases and J by 1 base, with 7 bases between. This CDR3 is built from 14 residues. Germline V gene data show CDR1 as SGHTA and CDR2 as FQGTGA. CDR3 sequence: CASSSGLNTGELFF. CDR3 nucleotide sequence: TGTGCCAGCAGCTCAGGTTTGAACACCGGGGAGCTGTTTTTT.

Comments on this clone: A junction end diverges from the germline sequence, so it may reflect a read error. The CDR3 sequence is CASSWGENTEVFF. CDR3 coding DNA: TGTGCCAGCAGTTGGGGCGAGAACACTGAAGTTTTCTTT. The rearrangement joins TRBV6-5 to TRBJ1-1; a possible D gene is TRBD1 (5 bases). CDR3 length: 13 amino acids. Germline values: CDR1 MNHEY, CDR2 SVGAGI.

This sequence joins TRBV4-1 and TRBJ1-2; TRBD1 agrees at 9 bases. Per germline, CDR1 MGHRA and CDR2 YSYEKL. CDR3 length equals 16 residues. Trimming at V came to 2 bases and at J to 2 bases, leaving 6 bases not matched to a gene. The chain's CDR3 is CASSQPAGTGNYGYTF. CDR3 nucleotides: TGCGCCAGCAGCCAACCAGCCGGGACAGGGAACTATGGCTACACCTTC.

The chain employs TRBV28 and TRBJ2-3, with TRBD2 matching 10 bases. Germline V gives CDR1 MDHEN, CDR2 SYDVKM. This CDR3 has 16 residues. Losses at the gene ends were 6 bases for V and 4 bases for J; bases not matched to a gene: 10. In DNA, the CDR3 is TGTGCCAGCAGCCTTTCCAGCGGGAGGGCTCCAGATACGCAGTATTTT. Protein product: CASSLSSGRAPDTQYF.